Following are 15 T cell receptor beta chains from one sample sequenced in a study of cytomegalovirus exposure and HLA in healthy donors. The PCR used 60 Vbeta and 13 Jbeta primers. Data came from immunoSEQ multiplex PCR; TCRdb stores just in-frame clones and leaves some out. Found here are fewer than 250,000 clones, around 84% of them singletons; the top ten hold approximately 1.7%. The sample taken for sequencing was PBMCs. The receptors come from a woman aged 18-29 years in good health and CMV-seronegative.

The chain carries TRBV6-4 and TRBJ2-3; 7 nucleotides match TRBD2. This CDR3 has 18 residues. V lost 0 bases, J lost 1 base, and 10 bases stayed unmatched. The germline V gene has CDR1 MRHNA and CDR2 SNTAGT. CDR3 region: CASSDSWLGGVCTDTQYF. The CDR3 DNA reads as TGTGCCAGCAGTGACTCCTGGTTGGGGGGGGTCTGCACAGATACGCAGTATTTT.

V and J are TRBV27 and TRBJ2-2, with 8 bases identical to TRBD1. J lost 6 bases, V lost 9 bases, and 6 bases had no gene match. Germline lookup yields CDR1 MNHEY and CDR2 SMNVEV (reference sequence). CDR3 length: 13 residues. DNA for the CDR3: TGTGCCAGTTCTCGACAGGGGTCCGGGGAGCTGTTTTTT. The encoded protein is CASSRQGSGELFF.

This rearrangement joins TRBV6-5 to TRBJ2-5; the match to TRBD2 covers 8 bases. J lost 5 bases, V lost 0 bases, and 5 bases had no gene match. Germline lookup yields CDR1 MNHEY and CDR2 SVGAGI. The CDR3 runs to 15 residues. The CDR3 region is CASSYSMSGGETQYF. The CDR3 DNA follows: TGTGCCAGCAGTTACTCGATGTCGGGGGGGGAGACCCAGTACTTC.

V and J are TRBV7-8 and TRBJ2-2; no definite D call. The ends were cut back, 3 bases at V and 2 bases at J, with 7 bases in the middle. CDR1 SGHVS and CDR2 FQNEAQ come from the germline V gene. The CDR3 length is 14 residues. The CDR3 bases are TGTGCCAGCAGCTTGCGAAGTAACACCGGGGAGCTGTTTTTT. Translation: CASSLRSNTGELFF.

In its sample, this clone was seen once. The CDR3 coding sequence is TGTGCCAGCAGCTTTGACAGGGGGCTCACTGAAGCTTTCTTT. Its protein product is CASSFDRGLTEAFF. The V and J genes are TRBV7-2 and TRBJ1-1, with 10 bases identical to TRBD1. This CDR3 has 14 amino acids. From germline, CDR1 is SGHTA and CDR2 FQGNSA. J was trimmed by 4 bases and V by 3 bases; bases with no gene match: 2.

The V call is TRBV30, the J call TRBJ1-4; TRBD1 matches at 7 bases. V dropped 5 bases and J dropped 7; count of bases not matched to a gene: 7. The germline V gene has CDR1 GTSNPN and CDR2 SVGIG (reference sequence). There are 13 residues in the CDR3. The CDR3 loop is CAWSTGPFEKLFF. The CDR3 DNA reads TGTGCCTGGTCGACAGGGCCTTTTGAAAAACTGTTTTTT.

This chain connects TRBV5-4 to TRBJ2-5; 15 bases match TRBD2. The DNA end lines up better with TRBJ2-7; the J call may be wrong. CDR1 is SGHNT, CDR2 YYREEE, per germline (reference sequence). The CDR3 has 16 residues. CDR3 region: CASSLAGTSGRYEQYF. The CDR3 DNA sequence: TGTGCCAGCAGCTTGGCAGGGACTAGCGGGAGGTACGAGCAGTACTTC.

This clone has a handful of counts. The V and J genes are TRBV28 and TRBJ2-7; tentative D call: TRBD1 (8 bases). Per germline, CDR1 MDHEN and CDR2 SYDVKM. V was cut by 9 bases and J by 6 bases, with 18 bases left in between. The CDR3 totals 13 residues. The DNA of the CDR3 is TGTGCCAGTCGGACAGGGTCGGGGGGCGAGCAGTACTTC. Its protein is CASRTGSGGEQYF.

The CDR3: CASSYLMGTGRAEAFF. CDR3 DNA sequence: TGTGCCAGCAGTTACCTCATGGGGACAGGGCGCGCTGAAGCTTTCTTT. This sequence joins TRBV6-5 and TRBJ1-1, with TRBD1 identical over 9 bases. The J segment lost 6 bases and the V segment lost 2 bases, leaving 10 bases of the junction unmatched. This CDR3 contains 16 residues. Germline lookup yields CDR1 MNHEY and CDR2 SVGAGI.

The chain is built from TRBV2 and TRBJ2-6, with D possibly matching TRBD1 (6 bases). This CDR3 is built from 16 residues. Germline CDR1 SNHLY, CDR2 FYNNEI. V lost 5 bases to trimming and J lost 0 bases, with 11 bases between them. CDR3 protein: CASSRDKSSGANVLTF. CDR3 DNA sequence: TGTGCCAGCAGTCGGGACAAAAGCTCTGGGGCCAACGTCCTGACTTTC.

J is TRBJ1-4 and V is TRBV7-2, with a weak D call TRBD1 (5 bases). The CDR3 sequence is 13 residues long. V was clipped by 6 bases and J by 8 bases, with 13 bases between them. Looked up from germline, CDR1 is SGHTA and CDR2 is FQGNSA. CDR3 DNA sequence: TGTGCCAGCAGTCAAGGGGCCCGGGAAAAACTGTTTTTT. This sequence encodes CASSQGAREKLFF.

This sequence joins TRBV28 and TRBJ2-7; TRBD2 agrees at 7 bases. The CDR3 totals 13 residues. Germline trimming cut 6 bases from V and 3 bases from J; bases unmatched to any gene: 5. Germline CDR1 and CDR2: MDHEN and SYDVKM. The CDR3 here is CASSHGGGYEQYF. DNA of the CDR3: TGTGCCAGCAGCCATGGGGGGGGCTACGAGCAGTACTTC.

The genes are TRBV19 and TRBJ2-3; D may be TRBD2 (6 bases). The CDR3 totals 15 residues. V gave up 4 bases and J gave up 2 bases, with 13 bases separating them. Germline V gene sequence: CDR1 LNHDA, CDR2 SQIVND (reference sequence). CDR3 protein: CASSTGRGLTDTQYF. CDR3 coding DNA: TGTGCCAGTAGTACGGGGCGGGGCCTCACAGATACGCAGTATTTT.

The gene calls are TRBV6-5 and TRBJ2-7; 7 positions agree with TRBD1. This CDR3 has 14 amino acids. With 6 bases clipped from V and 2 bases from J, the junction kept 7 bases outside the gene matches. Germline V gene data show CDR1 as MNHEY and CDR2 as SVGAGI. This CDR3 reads CASSLYRGTYEQYF. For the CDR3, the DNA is TGTGCCAGCAGCCTCTACAGGGGAACCTACGAGCAGTACTTC.

The CDR3 protein is CASSLYRDREPYEQYF. In nucleotides, the CDR3 is TGTGCCAGCAGTTTATACCGGGACAGGGAACCTTACGAGCAGTACTTC. The V and J genes are TRBV27 and TRBJ2-5; 9 bases line up with TRBD1. The J call may be wrong; the DNA end is better matched by TRBJ2-7. The length of the CDR3 is 16 residues. The germline gives CDR1 MNHEY, CDR2 SMNVEV (reference sequence).